The next 22 T cell receptor beta chains were all read from a single sample in a study of shared clonotypes between healthy human individuals. Using immunoSEQ multiplex PCR, the repertoire was profiled, and TCRdb retains in-frame clones only, with some absent. Among about 2.3 million clones listed, around 93% were seen once. The sequenced material came from naive CD4+ T cells from PBMCs. Stated subset: CD45RA+ positively selected. The receptors derive from a man aged 18 to 29 in good health. Some clones in this sample may be carry-over from other donors' samples.

V is TRBV5-1 and J is TRBJ1-6; 9 bases line up with TRBD1. The germline CDR1 and CDR2 sequences are SGHRS and YFSETQ. The J segment lost 5 bases and the V segment lost 4 bases, leaving 4 bases of the junction unmatched. The CDR3 consists of 15 residues. The CDR3 loop is CASSLRDRDNSPLHF. The CDR3 nucleotides are TGCGCCAGCAGCCTCCGGGACAGGGATAATTCACCCCTCCACTTT.

The chain combines TRBV7-8 with TRBJ2-1; D may be TRBD2 (6 bases). The CDR3 length is 15 residues. Between the trimmed V and J ends, which lost 5 bases and 0 bases, there was a span of 11 bases. Germline lookup yields CDR1 SGHVS and CDR2 FQNEAQ. The CDR3 DNA follows: TGTGCCAGCAGCAGGTTGCGGGACTCCTACAATGAGCAGTTCTTC. Amino acids: CASSRLRDSYNEQFF.

In DNA, the CDR3 is TGTGCCAGTAGTATAGGTCGGGACTACGGAAACGAGCAGTACTTC. This sequence encodes CASSIGRDYGNEQYF. The rearrangement uses TRBV19 and TRBJ2-7, with 7 positions matching TRBD2. Losses at the gene ends were 1 base for V and 5 bases for J; bases not matched to a gene: 8. Germline V gives CDR1 LNHDA, CDR2 SQIVND (reference sequence). The CDR3 loop spans 15 amino acids.

The chain uses TRBV4-1 and TRBJ2-3; 8 bases fit TRBD2. Germline trimming cut 3 bases from V and 0 bases from J; bases unmatched to any gene: 8. The germline gives CDR1 MGHRA, CDR2 YSYEKL. CDR3 size: 17 residues. The CDR3 DNA reads as TGCGCCAGCAGCCAGATTCCGCCTAGCGGGAGCACAGATACGCAGTATTTT. Translation gives CASSQIPPSGSTDTQYF.

This sequence joins TRBV14 and TRBJ1-1, with D possibly TRBD1 on 6 matching bases. Per the germline V gene, CDR1 is SGHDN and CDR2 is FVKESK. CDR3 size: 12 residues. Between the trimmed V and J ends, which lost 2 bases and 6 bases, there was a span of 7 bases. CDR3 amino acids: CASSQKGAEAFF. DNA for the CDR3: TGTGCCAGCAGCCAAAAGGGGGCTGAAGCTTTCTTT.

The chain combines TRBV7-9 with TRBJ1-4, with D perhaps TRBD1 (5 bases). The germline gives CDR1 SEHNR, CDR2 FQNEAQ (reference sequence). V was cut by 1 base and J by 8 bases, with 14 bases left in between. The length of the CDR3 is 15 residues. The CDR3 DNA reads TGTGCCAGCAGCTTAGACAGGCAGGTTGGGGAAAAACTGTTTTTT. It yields the protein CASSLDRQVGEKLFF.

This sequence joins TRBV28 and TRBJ2-1; TRBD1 might be the D (5 bases). Germline lookup yields CDR1 MDHEN and CDR2 SYDVKM. Trimming left V 7 bases short and J 0 bases short, with 16 bases between. There are 16 residues in the CDR3. As DNA, the CDR3 is TGTGCCAGCACCCAAAGGGGCCATGTCTCCTACAATGAGCAGTTCTTC. Its translation: CASTQRGHVSYNEQFF.

There are a few counts of this clone. The chain joins TRBV15 to TRBJ1-1, with D perhaps TRBD1 (5 bases). The V and J ends lost 8 bases and 0 bases respectively, with 10 bases between them. This CDR3 is built from 13 residues. Germline values: CDR1 LNHNV, CDR2 YYDKDF (reference sequence). CDR3 sequence reads: CATLREVNTEAFF. The CDR3 DNA is TGTGCCACCCTCAGGGAGGTGAACACTGAAGCTTTCTTT.

As for this clone: Other DNA sequences from this sample encode an identical CDR3 as well. V usage is TRBV29-1 and J usage is TRBJ2-7; tentatively, D is TRBD2 (5 bases). The germline V gene has CDR1 SQVTM and CDR2 ANQGSEA. The CDR3 extends over 12 amino acids. Trimming removed 4 bases from V and 0 bases from J, with 7 bases in between. DNA of the CDR3: TGCAGCGTTGGTCGGGACTCCTACGAGCAGTACTTC. Encoded protein: CSVGRDSYEQYF.

J is TRBJ2-3 and V is TRBV7-3; possible D gene TRBD2, 5 bases. V gave up 5 bases and J gave up 8 bases, with 11 bases separating them. CDR3 size: 12 residues. Germline V gene lookup returns CDR1 SGHTA and CDR2 FQGTGA. CDR3: CASSEGVGTQYF. CDR3 nucleotides: TGTGCCAGCAGCGAGGGAGTAGGTACGCAGTATTTT.

The CDR3 here is CASPLASGDTQYF. The DNA of the CDR3 is TGTGCCAGTCCCCTGGCCTCGGGGGATACGCAGTATTTT. The chain recombines TRBV2 with TRBJ2-3; possibly TRBD2 for D (5 bases). Germline V gives CDR1 SNHLY, CDR2 FYNNEI. Between the trimmed V and J ends, which lost 9 bases and 6 bases, there was a span of 16 bases. The CDR3 sequence is 13 residues long. The whole variable domain, remainder taken from reference TRBV2 and TRBJ2-3, is EPEVTQTPSHQVTQMGQEVILRCVPISNHLYFYWYRQILGQKVEFLVSFYNNEISEKSEIFDDQFSVERPDGSNFTLKIRSTKLEDSAMYFCASPLASGDTQYFGPGTRLTVL.

This chain joins TRBV5-8 and TRBJ1-1, with 7 bases that match TRBD1. The germline V gene encodes CDR1 SGHTS and CDR2 YDEGEE. The V gene end was trimmed by 3 bases and the J gene end by 3 bases; junction bases not matched to a gene: 11. This CDR3 has 16 residues. CDR3 sequence (DNA): TGTGCCAGCAGCTATGATAGGACAGGTTCACACACTGAAGCTTTCTTT. Its protein is CASSYDRTGSHTEAFF.

This clone occurred once. Distinct nucleotide sequences in the sample also encode this CDR3. The chain uses TRBV18 and TRBJ1-5; 7 bases line up with TRBD1. Germline V gene lookup returns CDR1 KGHSH and CDR2 LQKENI. Trimming cost V 3 bases and J 2 bases; bases outside gene matches: 4. The CDR3 covers 15 residues. In nucleotides, the CDR3 is TGTGCCAGCTCACCCCCCGGGACAGGCAATCAGCCCCAGCATTTT. Translating gives CASSPPGTGNQPQHF.

The J gene is TRBJ1-5, the V gene TRBV7-8; D is uncertain. V was trimmed by 3 bases and J by 7 bases, leaving 7 bases between them. From germline, CDR1 is SGHVS and CDR2 FQNEAQ. CDR3 size: 12 residues. This chain's CDR3 is CASSLAAQPQHF. The DNA for the CDR3 is TGTGCCAGCAGCTTGGCCGCCCAGCCCCAGCATTTT. The full variable domain, with the rest looked up from reference TRBV7-8 and TRBJ1-5, is GAGVSQSPRYKVAKRGQDVALRCDPISGHVSLFWYQQALGQGPEFLTYFQNEAQLDKSGLPSDRFFAERPEGSVSTLKIQRTQQEDSAVYLCASSLAAQPQHFGDGTRLSIL.

The chain is built from TRBV4-1 and TRBJ1-1, with D hard to call. Trimming cost V 1 base and J 0 bases, with 12 bases left between them. CDR1 is MGHRA and CDR2 is YSYEKL in the germline V gene. The CDR3 consists of 16 residues. CDR3 in DNA: TGCGCCAGCAGCCAAGGTTCCCGGGCCATGAACACTGAAGCTTTCTTT. It specifies CASSQGSRAMNTEAFF.

The chain employs TRBV5-6 and TRBJ1-5; 10 bases are shared with TRBD1. The CDR3 extends over 16 amino acids. Germline CDR1 SGHDT, CDR2 YYEEEE. Germline trimming cut 0 bases from V and 2 bases from J; bases unmatched to any gene: 2. The DNA of the CDR3 is TGTGCCAGCAGCTTGGGACAGGGGGCGGGCAATCAGCCCCAGCATTTT. It codes for CASSLGQGAGNQPQHF.

The rearrangement links TRBV28 to TRBJ1-2; D possibly corresponds to TRBD1 (5 bases). The V gene's germline CDR1 is MDHEN and CDR2 SYDVKM. Trimming shortened V by 8 bases and J by 4 bases, and 11 bases separated the two germline ends. This CDR3 is 12 amino acids long. CDR3 protein: CASRGTLYGYTF. DNA for the CDR3: TGTGCCAGCCGAGGGACCCTCTATGGCTACACCTTC.

The V gene is TRBV11-3, the J gene TRBJ2-3, with D maybe TRBD2 (5 bases). The CDR3 covers 15 residues. Between the trimmed V and J ends, which lost 5 bases and 0 bases, there was a span of 12 bases. The germline V gene has CDR1 SGHNT and CDR2 YENEEA. CDR3 DNA: TGTGCCAGCAGCGCTGGAGGAAGAAGCACAGATACGCAGTATTTT. Translated, it gives CASSAGGRSTDTQYF.

This chain uses TRBV4-3 with TRBJ1-5; D gene uncertain. The ends were cut back, 1 base at V and 0 bases at J, with 10 bases in the middle. The germline V gene has CDR1 LGHNA and CDR2 YSLEER. This CDR3 has 16 residues. CDR3 in amino acids: CASSQVRLNSNQPQHF. The CDR3 DNA reads TGCGCCAGCAGCCAAGTCCGGCTTAATAGCAATCAGCCCCAGCATTTT.

V is TRBV7-9 and J is TRBJ2-7; unclear D gene. V was trimmed by 5 bases and J by 3 bases, leaving 17 bases between them. The CDR3 length is 15 residues. The germline V gene encodes CDR1 SEHNR and CDR2 FQNEAQ (reference sequence). This CDR3 reads CASSVGGQRSYEQYF. The CDR3 nucleotides are TGTGCCAGCAGCGTGGGTGGGCAGAGAAGCTACGAGCAGTACTTC. The full variable domain, in which reference TRBV7-9 and TRBJ2-7 provide the parts outside the CDR3, is DTGVSQNPRHKITKRGQNVTFRCDPISEHNRLYWYRQTLGQGPEFLTYFQNEAQLEKSRLLSDRFSAERPKGSFSTLEIQRTEQGDSAMYLCASSVGGQRSYEQYFGPGTRLTVT.

CDR3 loop: CATQTIWGASYNEQFF. The CDR3 DNA reads as TGTGCCACTCAGACAATCTGGGGGGCCTCATACAATGAGCAGTTCTTC. The chain carries TRBV19 and TRBJ2-1; D possibly matches TRBD1 or TRBD2 (6 bases each). V was pared by 10 bases and J by 4 bases, with 23 bases between. This CDR3 comprises 16 residues. Germline loops: CDR1 LNHDA, CDR2 SQIVND (reference sequence).

This sequence joins TRBV6-5 and TRBJ2-7; perhaps TRBD1 as D (5 bases). Per germline, CDR1 MNHEY and CDR2 SVGAGI. Trimming removed 0 bases at V and 6 bases at J, with 15 bases between. This CDR3 is 15 amino acids long. CDR3 nucleotide sequence: TGTGCCAGCAGTTACTCGAGTACCAGGGTGGGCGAGCAGTACTTC. It yields the protein CASSYSSTRVGEQYF.